The 29 T cell receptor beta chains reported below all come from one sample, sequenced in a study of cytomegalovirus exposure and HLA in healthy donors. 60 Vbeta and 13 Jbeta primers were used in PCR. This table comes from immunoSEQ multiplex PCR, and its TCRdb copy is limited to in-frame clones, with some not included. The sample has around 91,000 clones, approximately 84% seen once. Material for sequencing was PBMCs. These receptors originate from a man aged 18 to 35 in good health and CMV-seronegative.

The rearrangement joins TRBV7-9 to TRBJ2-1; D might be TRBD2 (5 bases). The CDR3 length is 15 residues. V lost 6 bases, J lost 4 bases, and 16 bases lay in between. Germline CDR1 SEHNR, CDR2 FQNEAQ (reference sequence). The CDR3 DNA follows: TGTGCCAGCAGGACGGGGTCGAAGCGGTACAATGAGCAGTTCTTC. This gives the protein CASRTGSKRYNEQFF.

This chain joins TRBV6-5 and TRBJ1-4; possible D gene TRBD1, 5 bases. Trimming took off 2 bases at V and 4 bases at J, with 11 bases between the two ends. The CDR3 totals 15 residues. Per the germline V gene, CDR1 is MNHEY and CDR2 is SVGAGI. The CDR3 loop is CASSYRGLNNEKLFF. Here the CDR3 DNA reads TGTGCCAGCAGTTACCGGGGACTCAATAATGAAAAACTGTTTTTT.

This clone was recorded only once. The chain carries TRBV6-5 and TRBJ2-6; 9 bases are shared with TRBD1. The CDR3 has 16 residues. V shed 1 base, J shed 8 bases, and the junction held 6 bases outside the gene matches. Germline CDR1 MNHEY, CDR2 SVGAGI. CDR3 DNA sequence: TGTGCCAGCAGTTACTACGGACAGGGGTCGTCCAACGTCCTGACTTTC. Translated: CASSYYGQGSSNVLTF.

The V and J genes are TRBV10-1 and TRBJ2-3, with D perhaps TRBD2 (6 bases). Per germline, CDR1 WNHNN and CDR2 SYGVQD (reference sequence). V was shortened by 3 bases and J by 0 bases, with 13 bases between the two germline ends. There are 16 residues in the CDR3. The CDR3 spells CASSDSERASTDTQYF. The CDR3 DNA reads TGCGCCAGCAGTGACAGTGAGCGGGCTAGCACAGATACGCAGTATTTT.

The chain couples TRBV9 to TRBJ2-7; a possible D gene is TRBD2 (6 bases). The germline V gene has CDR1 SGDLS and CDR2 YYNGEE. V shed 1 base and J shed 7 bases, with 12 bases lying between them. The CDR3 runs 13 residues. The CDR3: CASSVSPGREQYF. In nucleotides, the CDR3 is TGTGCCAGCAGCGTATCCCCCGGGAGAGAGCAGTACTTC.

A few counts support this clone. The genes are TRBV29-1 and TRBJ2-7; 11 nucleotides match TRBD2. Losses at the gene ends were 3 bases for V and 9 bases for J; bases not matched to a gene: 10. CDR3 length: 14 amino acids. The germline V gene encodes CDR1 SQVTM and CDR2 ANQGSEA. CDR3 nucleotides: TGCAGCGTTGAGAGTAGGGCTAGCGGGAGGTCGCAGTACTTC. This codes for CSVESRASGRSQYF.

V usage is TRBV9 and J usage is TRBJ1-4; 7 nucleotides agree with TRBD1. The ends lost 0 bases at V and 0 bases at J; junction bases unmatched: 8. Germline V gene sequence: CDR1 SGDLS, CDR2 YYNGEE. The CDR3 consists of 18 residues. CDR3 region: CASSVASGTEATNEKLFF. CDR3 nucleotides: TGTGCCAGCAGCGTAGCATCAGGGACAGAAGCAACTAATGAAAAACTGTTTTTT. The full variable domain, with the rest looked up from reference TRBV9 and TRBJ1-4, is DSGVTQTPKHLITATGQRVTLRCSPRSGDLSVYWYQQSLDQGLQFLIQYYNGEERAKGNILERFSAQQFPDLHSELNLSSLELGDSALYFCASSVASGTEATNEKLFFGSGTQLSVL.

CDR3 sequence reads: CASSGPGTGVSYEQYF. The CDR3 bases are TGTGCCAGCAGTGGACCCGGGACAGGGGTTTCCTACGAGCAGTACTTC. The rearrangement uses TRBV25-1 and TRBJ2-7, with 10 bases identical to TRBD1. The ends lost 4 bases at V and 1 base at J; junction bases unmatched: 7. The CDR3 runs to 16 residues. Per germline, CDR1 MGHDK and CDR2 SYGVNS.

This clone was counted once. The genes are TRBV15 and TRBJ2-7, with TRBD2 identical over 16 bases. V lost 4 bases and J lost 1; bases outside the gene matches: 1. The CDR3 is 16 amino acids. CDR1 is LNHNV, CDR2 YYDKDF, per germline (reference sequence). CDR3 bases: TGTGCCACCAGCACGGGACTAGCGGGAGGGTCCTACGAGCAGTACTTC. Its translation is CATSTGLAGGSYEQYF. The variable domain in full, completed from reference TRBV15 and TRBJ2-7, reads DAMVIQNPRYQVTQFGKPVTLSCSQTLNHNVMYWYQQKSSQAPKLLFHYYDKDFNNEADTPDNFQSRRPNTSFCFLDIRSPGLGDTAMYLCATSTGLAGGSYEQYFGPGTRLTVT.

The chain links TRBV29-1 to TRBJ2-2; 7 nucleotides agree with TRBD1. Looked up from germline, CDR1 is SQVTM and CDR2 is ANQGSEA. The J segment lost 6 bases and the V segment lost 3 bases, leaving 13 bases of the junction unmatched. The CDR3 is 16 residues long. The CDR3 DNA reads TGCAGCGTTGATAACGGTGGTCTAGGGACAGCCGGGGAGCTGTTTTTT. This translates into CSVDNGGLGTAGELFF.

This chain connects TRBV30 to TRBJ1-1, with 11 nucleotides matching TRBD1. V was clipped by 7 bases and J by 4 bases; unmatched bases: 5. The CDR3 sequence is 13 residues long. The V gene's germline CDR1 is GTSNPN and CDR2 SVGIG (reference sequence). In DNA form, the CDR3 reads TGTGCCTCCGGGACAGGGGGTTTCACTGAAGCTTTCTTT. Protein product: CASGTGGFTEAFF.

Turning to this clone: The junction departs from the called germline gene at one end, perhaps through a read error. The V gene is TRBV27, the J gene TRBJ2-1; TRBD2 might be the D (6 bases). Looked up from germline, CDR1 is MNHEY and CDR2 is SMNVEV (reference sequence). The CDR3 consists of 16 residues. The CDR3: CATSPPRNLAPREQFF. The CDR3 DNA reads TGTGCCACCAGTCCCCCCCGAAATCTAGCGCCCCGTGAGCAGTTCTTC.

This clone was seen a single time. The chain employs TRBV4-3 and TRBJ2-7, with a possible D match to TRBD1 (6 bases). The V gene lost 2 bases and the J gene lost 6 bases, with 14 bases spanning the gap. The CDR3 sequence is 14 residues long. Germline V gene sequence: CDR1 LGHNA, CDR2 YSLEER. CDR3 coding DNA: TGCGCCAGCAGCCAACAGTCCAGGGGCGGCGAGCAGTACTTC. Residues: CASSQQSRGGEQYF.

The V and J genes are TRBV5-1 and TRBJ2-2, with D possibly being TRBD2 (6 bases). The CDR3 spans 14 residues. V was clipped by 4 bases and J by 4 bases, with 11 bases between them. Germline CDR1 and CDR2: SGHRS and YFSETQ. CDR3 DNA: TGCGCCAGCAGCCGCCAGGAGGGCACCGGGGAGCTGTTTTTT. It specifies CASSRQEGTGELFF.

J is TRBJ2-7 and V is TRBV27; TRBD2 agrees at 8 bases. The CDR3 sequence is 14 residues long. V was pared by 8 bases and J by 1 base, with 7 bases of the junction left unmatched. CDR1 is MNHEY, CDR2 SMNVEV, per germline (reference sequence). In DNA form, the CDR3 reads TGTGCCAGCCGTAGCGGGATTTTATCCTACGAGCAGTACTTC. Translating gives CASRSGILSYEQYF.

The chain recombines TRBV7-8 with TRBJ2-7, with D possibly being TRBD1 (5 bases). Trimming left V 1 base short and J 2 bases short, with 9 bases between. The CDR3 runs 14 residues. The germline CDR1 and CDR2 sequences are SGHVS and FQNEAQ. For the CDR3, the DNA is TGTGCCAGCAGCTTAGGCGTGACAGCCTACGAGCAGTACTTC. Translation: CASSLGVTAYEQYF.

This sequence joins TRBV15 and TRBJ1-1; weak D call: TRBD1 (5 bases). The V and J ends lost 0 bases and 1 base respectively, with 12 bases between them. From germline, CDR1 is LNHNV and CDR2 YYDKDF (reference sequence). This CDR3 spans 16 amino acids. CDR3 sequence: CATSRDQARANTEAFF. The CDR3 DNA sequence: TGTGCCACCAGCAGAGATCAGGCCAGGGCGAACACTGAAGCTTTCTTT.

The chain couples TRBV7-6 to TRBJ2-1, with TRBD2 identical over 12 bases. V trimming: 4 bases; J trimming: 7 bases; junction bases outside the gene matches: 14. This CDR3 comprises 18 residues. In germline, CDR1 is SGHVS, CDR2 FNYEAQ. The DNA for the CDR3 is TGTGCCAGCAGCTCAGACACCCCGGGACTAGCGGGTAGGAATGAGCAGTTCTTC. Translated: CASSSDTPGLAGRNEQFF. The full variable domain, completed using reference TRBV7-6 and TRBJ2-1, is GAGVSQSPRYKVTKRGQDVALRCDPISGHVSLYWYRQALGQGPEFLTYFNYEAQQDKSGLPNDRFSAERPEGSISTLTIQRTEQRDSAMYRCASSSDTPGLAGRNEQFFGPGTRLTVL.

Remarks on this clone: The sample has other DNA sequences that encode this CDR3 too. DNA of the CDR3: TGTGCCTGGAGTGTTGGCGGTCCCACAGATACGCAGTATTTT. Translating gives CAWSVGGPTDTQYF. The chain carries TRBV30 and TRBJ2-3; D is uncertain. V lost 0 bases, J lost 2 bases, and 9 bases lay in between. This CDR3 has 14 amino acids. Germline CDR1 GTSNPN, CDR2 SVGIG (reference sequence).

A note on this clone: At one end, the junction sequence differs from germline, possibly due to a read error. V usage is TRBV7-7 and J usage is TRBJ2-1, with TRBD2 identical over 12 bases. Per germline, CDR1 SSHAT and CDR2 FNYEAQ (reference sequence). CDR3 length: 18 residues. CDR3 bases: TGTGCTAGCAGCTTAGGGGTCGATCTAGCGGGAGGGTACAATGAGCAGTTCTTC. Protein: CASSLGVDLAGGYNEQFF.

V and J are TRBV27 and TRBJ1-1; perhaps TRBD1 as D (5 bases). Germline CDR1 reads MNHEY; CDR2 reads SMNVEV (reference sequence). The V gene lost 8 bases and the J gene lost 5 bases, with 12 bases spanning the gap. This CDR3 region has 12 residues. In DNA, the CDR3 is TGTGCCAGCGCGGGGGGGGTAACTGAAGCTTTCTTT. Translated: CASAGGVTEAFF.

This clone has a single count. V is TRBV4-1 and J is TRBJ1-2; D is ambiguous. The V and J ends lost 4 bases and 0 bases respectively, with 18 bases between them. CDR3 length equals 17 residues. Germline assignment: CDR1 MGHRA and CDR2 YSYEKL. The CDR3 spells CASSPPGNQLANYGYTF. In DNA, the CDR3 is TGCGCCAGCAGCCCGCCCGGGAACCAATTAGCTAACTATGGCTACACCTTC.

The chain uses TRBV7-2 and TRBJ2-4; 8 nucleotides line up with TRBD2. The CDR3 totals 17 residues. Losses at the gene ends were 5 bases for V and 4 bases for J; bases not matched to a gene: 13. Germline CDR1 reads SGHTA; CDR2 reads FQGNSA. This CDR3 reads CASSLLWAGGEKNIQYF. The CDR3 nucleotides are TGTGCCAGCAGCCTTCTCTGGGCGGGAGGAGAGAAAAACATTCAGTACTTC.

The chain joins TRBV4-1 to TRBJ2-7, with 10 bases identical to TRBD2. The V and J ends lost 1 base and 4 bases, in that order; junction bases with no gene match: 4. Germline CDR1 and CDR2: MGHRA and YSYEKL. CDR3 length: 15 residues. CDR3 bases: TGCGCCAGCAGCCAAGCATCTAGCGGGAGATACGAGCAGTACTTC. Protein sequence: CASSQASSGRYEQYF.

This clone was detected only a few times. The V and J genes are TRBV19 and TRBJ1-3; 7 positions match TRBD1. The length of the CDR3 is 15 residues. CDR1 and CDR2 from the germline V gene are LNHDA and SQIVND (reference sequence). The V and J ends lost 2 bases and 1 base, in that order; junction bases with no gene match: 2. The CDR3 sequence: CASSIQGVSGNTIYF. The CDR3 DNA follows: TGTGCCAGTAGTATACAGGGGGTTTCTGGAAACACCATATATTTT.

The rearrangement uses TRBV11-2 and TRBJ2-7, with TRBD2 matching over 7 bases. CDR1 SGHAT and CDR2 FQNNGV come from the germline V gene. The ends lost 5 bases at V and 4 bases at J; junction bases unmatched: 14. The CDR3 loop spans 16 amino acids. DNA for the CDR3: TGTGCCAGCAGCCCAAGCTATTCCGGGGGGAGTTACGAGCAGTACTTC. This sequence encodes CASSPSYSGGSYEQYF.

The chain joins TRBV30 to TRBJ1-5, with 8 bases identical to TRBD1. The CDR3 length is 15 residues. Trimming removed 1 base from V and 2 bases from J; junction bases left unmatched: 4. Per germline, CDR1 GTSNPN and CDR2 SVGIG (reference sequence). The CDR3 spells CAWSAETGGNQPQHF. In DNA form, the CDR3 reads TGTGCCTGGAGTGCAGAGACAGGGGGCAATCAGCCCCAGCATTTT.

The gene calls are TRBV29-1 and TRBJ1-1; tentatively, D is TRBD1 (5 bases). Germline values: CDR1 SQVTM, CDR2 ANQGSEA. The CDR3 runs to 16 residues. Between the trimmed V and J ends, which lost 4 bases and 6 bases, there was a span of 24 bases. This chain's CDR3 is CSVGKEGYRRSAEAFF. In DNA, the CDR3 is TGCAGCGTTGGGAAGGAGGGGTACAGGAGGAGTGCTGAAGCTTTCTTT.

The chain has TRBV7-9 and TRBJ1-1; D gene uncertain. The V end was cut by 2 bases, the J end by 5 bases, with 15 bases between. Germline CDR1 is SEHNR and CDR2 is FQNEAQ (reference sequence). The length of the CDR3 is 15 residues. CDR3 protein: CASSLLGLGGTEAFF. Written as DNA, the CDR3 is TGTGCCAGCAGCTTACTGGGCCTGGGCGGGACTGAAGCTTTCTTT.